The clone carrying this T cell receptor beta chain was seen a handful of times. The entry originates in a study of blood T cell repertoires in COVID-19. Data came from immunoSEQ multiplex PCR; TCRdb stores just in-frame clones and leaves some out. The sample lists about 410,000 clones; 86% were seen once. The sequencing sample was made of peripheral blood. The sequence was collected from a woman aged 30 to 39 with active or convalescent COVID-19.

CDR3 DNA: TGTGCCAGTAGGAAACCAAGCGGGGCGGAAGATACGCAGTATTTT. This translates into CASRKPSGAEDTQYF. The gene calls are TRBV19 and TRBJ2-3; TRBD2 agrees at 7 bases. CDR3 length: 15 residues. Trimming cost V 6 bases and J 5 bases; bases outside gene matches: 11. Germline lookup yields CDR1 LNHDA and CDR2 SQIVND (reference sequence). The whole variable domain, remainder taken from reference TRBV19 and TRBJ2-3, is DGGITQSPKYLFRKEGQNVTLSCEQNLNHDAMYWYRQDPGQGLRLIYYSQIVNDFQKGDIAEGYSVSREKKESFPLTVTSAQKNPTAFYLCASRKPSGAEDTQYFGPGTRLTVL.